One T cell receptor beta chain is described in this entry. What it binds is not known. V lost 2 bases to trimming and J lost 0 bases, with 11 bases between them. CDR1 DFQATT and CDR2 SNEGSKA come from the germline V gene (reference sequence). This CDR3 comprises 14 residues. The TCR beta cDNA libraries contained unique molecular identifiers. Each sample of roughly 0.9 to 11 million input T cells yielded around 500,000 cDNA molecules, so each molecule approximated one T cell. Using its own MiXCR run on the PCR reads, TCRdb lists one record per CDR3 protein. Here the sample spans 750,000 to 950,000 distinct CDR3 sequences, about 50% being singletons. This sample is drawn from a study of post-analysis software for immune sequencing data. Across the study: Several disease courses (relapsing-remitting, secondary progressive and progressive-relapsing) of multiple sclerosis were included.

Regarding the study as a whole: Normalized Chao1 diversity was significantly reduced in patients versus controls. About 5 TRBV segments (TRBV5-6, TRBV5-1 and TRBV20-1 among them) occurred more frequently in patients than in controls.

The material sequenced was blood. The V call is TRBV20-1, the J call TRBJ2-7, with D possibly called TRBD1 or TRBD2 (5 bases each). The receptor was derived from a girl between 10 and 17 years old with multiple sclerosis. The DNA of the CDR3 is TGCAGTGCTAGACCCCGGGACGTCTCCTACGAGCAGTACTTC. Protein: CSARPRDVSYEQYF.